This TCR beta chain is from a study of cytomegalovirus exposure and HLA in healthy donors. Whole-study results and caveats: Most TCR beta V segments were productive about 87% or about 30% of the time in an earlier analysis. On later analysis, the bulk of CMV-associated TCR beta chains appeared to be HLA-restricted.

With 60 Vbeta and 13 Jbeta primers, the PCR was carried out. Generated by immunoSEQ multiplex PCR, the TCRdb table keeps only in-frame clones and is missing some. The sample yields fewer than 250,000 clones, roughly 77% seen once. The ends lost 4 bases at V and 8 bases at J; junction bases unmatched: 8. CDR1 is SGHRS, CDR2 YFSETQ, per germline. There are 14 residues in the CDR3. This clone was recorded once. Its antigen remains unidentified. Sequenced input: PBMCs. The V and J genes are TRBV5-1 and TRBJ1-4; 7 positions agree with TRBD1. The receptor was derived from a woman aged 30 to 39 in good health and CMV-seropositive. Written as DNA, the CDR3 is TGCGCCAGCAGCCGGGGACAGTCTGGGGAAAAACTGTTTTTT. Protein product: CASSRGQSGEKLFF. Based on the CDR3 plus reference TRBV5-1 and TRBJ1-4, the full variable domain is KAGVTQTPRYLIKTRGQQVTLSCSPISGHRSVSWYQQTPGQGLQFLFEYFSETQRNKGNFPGRFSGRQFSNSRSEMNVSTLELGDSALYLCASSRGQSGEKLFFGSGTQLSVL.